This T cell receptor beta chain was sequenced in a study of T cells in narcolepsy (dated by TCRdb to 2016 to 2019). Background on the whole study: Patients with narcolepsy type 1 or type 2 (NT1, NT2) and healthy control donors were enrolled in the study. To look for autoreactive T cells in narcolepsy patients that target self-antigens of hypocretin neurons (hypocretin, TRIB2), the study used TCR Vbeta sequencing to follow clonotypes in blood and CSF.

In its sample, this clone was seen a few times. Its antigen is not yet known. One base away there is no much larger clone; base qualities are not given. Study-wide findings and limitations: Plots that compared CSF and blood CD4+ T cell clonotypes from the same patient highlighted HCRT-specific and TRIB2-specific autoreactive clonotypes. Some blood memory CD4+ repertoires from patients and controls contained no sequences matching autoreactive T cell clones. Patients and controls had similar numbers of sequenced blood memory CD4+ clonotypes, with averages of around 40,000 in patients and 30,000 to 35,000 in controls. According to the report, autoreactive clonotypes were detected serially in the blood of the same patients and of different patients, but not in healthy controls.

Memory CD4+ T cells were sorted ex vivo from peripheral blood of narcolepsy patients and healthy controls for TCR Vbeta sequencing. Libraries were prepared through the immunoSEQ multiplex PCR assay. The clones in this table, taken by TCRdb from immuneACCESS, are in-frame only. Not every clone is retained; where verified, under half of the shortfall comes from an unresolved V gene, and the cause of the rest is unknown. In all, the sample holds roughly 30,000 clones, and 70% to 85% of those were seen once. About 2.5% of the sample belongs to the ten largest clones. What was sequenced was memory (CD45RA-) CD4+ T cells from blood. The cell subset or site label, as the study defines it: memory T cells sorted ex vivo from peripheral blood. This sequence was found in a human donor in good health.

The CDR3: CASRYNPGQSDGELFF. The nucleotide sequence reads as follows: TGTGCCAGCAGGTACAATCCGGGACAGAGTGACGGGGAGCTGTTTTTT. The sequence links TRBV2 to TRBJ2-2; TRBD1 matches 7 bases in the middle. Including the terminal cysteine and phenylalanine, the CDR3 comprises 16 residues. The entry retains the CDR3 DNA only, 48 bases that are in frame from base 1. Germline trimming: 6 bases from V, 7 bases from J; junction bases outside gene matches: 14. According to the germline V gene, CDR1 reads SNHLY and CDR2 reads FYNNEI. Joined to the reference TRBV2 and TRBJ2-2 proteins, this CDR3 gives the full variable domain: EPEVTQTPSHQVTQMGQEVILRCVPISNHLYFYWYRQILGQKVEFLVSFYNNEISEKSEIFDDQFSVERPDGSNFTLKIRSTKLEDSAMYFCASRYNPGQSDGELFFGEGSRLTVL.